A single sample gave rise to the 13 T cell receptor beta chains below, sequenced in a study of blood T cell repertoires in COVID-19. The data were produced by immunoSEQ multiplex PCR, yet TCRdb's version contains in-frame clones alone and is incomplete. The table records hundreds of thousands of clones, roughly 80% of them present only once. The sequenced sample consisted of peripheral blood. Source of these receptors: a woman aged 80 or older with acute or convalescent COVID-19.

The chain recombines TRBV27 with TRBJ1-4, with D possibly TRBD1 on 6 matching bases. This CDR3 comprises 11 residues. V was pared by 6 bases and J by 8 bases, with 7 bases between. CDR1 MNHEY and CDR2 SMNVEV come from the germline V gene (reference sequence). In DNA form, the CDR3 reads TGTGCCAGCAGCGACAGGGAAAAACTGTTTTTT. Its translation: CASSDREKLFF.

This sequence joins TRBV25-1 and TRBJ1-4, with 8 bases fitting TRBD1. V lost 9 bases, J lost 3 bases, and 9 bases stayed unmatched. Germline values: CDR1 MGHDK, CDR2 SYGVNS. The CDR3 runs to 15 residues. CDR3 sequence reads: CASTPRTGSNEKLFF. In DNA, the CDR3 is TGTGCCAGTACCCCTCGGACAGGGTCTAATGAAAAACTGTTTTTT.

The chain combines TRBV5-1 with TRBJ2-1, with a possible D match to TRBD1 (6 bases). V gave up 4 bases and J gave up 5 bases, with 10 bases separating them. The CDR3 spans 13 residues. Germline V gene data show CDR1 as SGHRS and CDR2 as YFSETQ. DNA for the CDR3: TGCGCCAGCAGCCTCGGGGACAACAATGAGCAGTTCTTC. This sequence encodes CASSLGDNNEQFF.

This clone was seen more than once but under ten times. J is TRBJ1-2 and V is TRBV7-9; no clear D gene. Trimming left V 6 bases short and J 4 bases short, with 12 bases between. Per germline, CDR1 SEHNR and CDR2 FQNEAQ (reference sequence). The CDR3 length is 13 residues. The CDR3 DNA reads TGTGCCAGCAGTCCCGCAGGATCCTATGGCTACACCTTC. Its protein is CASSPAGSYGYTF. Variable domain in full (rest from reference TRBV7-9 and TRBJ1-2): DTGVSQNPRHKITKRGQNVTFRCDPISEHNRLYWYRQTLGQGPEFLTYFQNEAQLEKSRLLSDRFSAERPKGSFSTLEIQRTEQGDSAMYLCASSPAGSYGYTFGSGTRLTVV.

CDR3 amino acids: CASSPVGSSYEQYF. In DNA form, the CDR3 reads TGCGCCAGCAGCCCCGTGGGGAGCTCCTACGAGCAGTACTTC. The V call is TRBV5-1, the J call TRBJ2-7, with D perhaps matching TRBD2 (5 bases). Germline assignment: CDR1 SGHRS and CDR2 YFSETQ. Trimming took 4 bases from V and 0 from J, leaving 11 bases between them. The CDR3 contains 14 residues.

In nucleotides, the CDR3 is TGTGCCAGCAGCCAAGGGGACAGCGCCTACGAGCAGTACTTC. Translated: CASSQGDSAYEQYF. This chain joins TRBV14 and TRBJ2-7; TRBD1 agrees at 7 bases. Unmatched junction bases numbered 2, after V lost 1 base and J lost 2 bases. The CDR3 length is 14 residues. CDR1 SGHDN and CDR2 FVKESK come from the germline V gene.

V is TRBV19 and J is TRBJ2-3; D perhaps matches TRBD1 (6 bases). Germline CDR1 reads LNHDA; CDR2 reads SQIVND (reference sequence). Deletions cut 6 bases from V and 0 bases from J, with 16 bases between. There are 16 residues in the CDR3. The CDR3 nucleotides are TGTGCCAGTAGGGGGGCAGGGAATCGAAGCACAGATACGCAGTATTTT. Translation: CASRGAGNRSTDTQYF.

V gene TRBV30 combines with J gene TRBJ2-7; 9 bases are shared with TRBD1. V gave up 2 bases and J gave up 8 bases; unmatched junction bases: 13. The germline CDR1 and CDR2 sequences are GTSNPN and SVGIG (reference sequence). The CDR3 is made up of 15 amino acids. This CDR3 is CAWSPPGQGPYKQYF. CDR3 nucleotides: TGTGCCTGGAGTCCCCCCGGACAGGGGCCTTACAAGCAGTACTTC.

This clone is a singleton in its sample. In DNA form, the CDR3 reads TGTGCCAGTAGCCGAGGGCCCTACAATGAGCAGTTCTTC. Amino acid sequence: CASSRGPYNEQFF. This chain uses TRBV19 with TRBJ2-1, with a tentative D call TRBD2 (5 bases). Looked up from germline, CDR1 is LNHDA and CDR2 is SQIVND (reference sequence). V lost 6 bases, J lost 2 bases, and 8 bases lay in between. The CDR3 length is 13 residues.

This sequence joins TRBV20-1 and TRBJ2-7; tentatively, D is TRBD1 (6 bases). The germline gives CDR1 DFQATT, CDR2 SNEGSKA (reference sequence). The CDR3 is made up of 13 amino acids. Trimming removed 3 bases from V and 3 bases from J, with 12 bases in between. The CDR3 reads CSASTGKLYEQYF. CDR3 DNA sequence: TGCAGTGCTAGTACAGGGAAGCTCTACGAGCAGTACTTC.

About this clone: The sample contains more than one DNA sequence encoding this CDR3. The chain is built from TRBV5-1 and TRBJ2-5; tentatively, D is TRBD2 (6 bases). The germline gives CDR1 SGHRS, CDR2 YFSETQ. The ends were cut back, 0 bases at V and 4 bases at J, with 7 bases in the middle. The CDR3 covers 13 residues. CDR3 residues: CASSLAGRETQYF. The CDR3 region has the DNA TGCGCCAGCAGCTTGGCCGGGAGAGAGACCCAGTACTTC. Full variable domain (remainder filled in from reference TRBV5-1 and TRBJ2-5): KAGVTQTPRYLIKTRGQQVTLSCSPISGHRSVSWYQQTPGQGLQFLFEYFSETQRNKGNFPGRFSGRQFSNSRSEMNVSTLELGDSALYLCASSLAGRETQYFGPGTRLLVL.

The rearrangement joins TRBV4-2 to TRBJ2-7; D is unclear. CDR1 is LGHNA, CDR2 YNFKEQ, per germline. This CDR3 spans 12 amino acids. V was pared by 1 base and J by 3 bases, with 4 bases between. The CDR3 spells CASSQAGYEQYF. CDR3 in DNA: TGTGCCAGCAGCCAAGCCGGCTACGAGCAGTACTTC.

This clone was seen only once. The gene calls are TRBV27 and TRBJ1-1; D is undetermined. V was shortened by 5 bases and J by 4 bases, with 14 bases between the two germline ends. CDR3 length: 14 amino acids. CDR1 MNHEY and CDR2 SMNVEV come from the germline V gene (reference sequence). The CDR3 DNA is TGTGCCAGCAGTCCGCACAGAGCAGGCACTGAAGCTTTCTTT. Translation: CASSPHRAGTEAFF.